The 14 T cell receptor beta chains given below trace back to one sample, sequenced in a study of blood T cell repertoires in COVID-19. The table came from immunoSEQ multiplex PCR; TCRdb's copy has only in-frame clones and leaves some out. The sample gives 100,000 to 110,000 clones, over 75% of which show up once; roughly 13% is in the top ten. Sequenced material: peripheral blood. The receptor set was obtained from a human donor in a cohort sampled during active COVID-19.

The chain carries TRBV4-1 and TRBJ2-3, with unresolved D. CDR3 size: 14 residues. In germline, CDR1 is MGHRA, CDR2 YSYEKL. Deletions cut 4 bases from V and 1 base from J, with 9 bases between. The CDR3 loop is CASSRIQGTDTQYF. DNA of the CDR3: TGCGCCAGCAGCCGCATCCAGGGCACAGATACGCAGTATTTT.

The V gene is TRBV20-1, the J gene TRBJ2-7, with D tentatively TRBD1 (6 bases). Trimming removed 6 bases from V and 3 bases from J, with 9 bases in between. From germline, CDR1 is DFQATT and CDR2 SNEGSKA (reference sequence). CDR3 length equals 11 residues. DNA of the CDR3: TGCAGTGCGACACAGGGCTACGAGCAGTACTTC. It encodes CSATQGYEQYF.

The V gene is TRBV3-1 (or the pseudogene TRBV3-2), the J gene TRBJ1-6; unclear D gene. The length of the CDR3 is 16 residues. Germline V lookup: CDR1 LGHDT, CDR2 YNNKEL (reference sequence). Trimming removed 2 bases from V and 0 bases from J, with 8 bases in between. This chain's CDR3 is CASSQFQFSYNSPLHF. The CDR3, as DNA: TGTGCCAGCAGCCAATTCCAATTCTCCTATAATTCACCCCTCCACTTT.

The CDR3 DNA is TGCGCCAGCAGCCAACGGCTAGCTTCAGGAGGATACAATGAGCAGTTCTTC. Protein: CASSQRLASGGYNEQFF. This rearrangement joins TRBV4-3 to TRBJ2-1, with D possibly being TRBD2 (5 bases). Trimming took 2 bases from V and 4 from J, leaving 18 bases between them. CDR3 length equals 17 residues. The V gene's germline CDR1 is LGHNA and CDR2 YSLEER.

The V call is TRBV3-1 (or the pseudogene TRBV3-2), the J call TRBJ1-1; D call uncertain. Deletions cut 1 base from V and 1 base from J, with 7 bases between. CDR3 length equals 14 residues. The germline gives CDR1 LGHDT, CDR2 YNNKEL (reference sequence). The CDR3 region is CASSQGQENTEAFF. CDR3 DNA: TGTGCCAGCAGCCAAGGCCAGGAGAACACTGAAGCTTTCTTT.

The rearrangement links TRBV5-1 to TRBJ2-7; 7 bases are a match to TRBD1. This CDR3 has 15 amino acids. The junction had 6 bases not matched to a gene; V was cut back by 1 base and J by 2 bases. Germline V gene lookup returns CDR1 SGHRS and CDR2 YFSETQ. The CDR3 region has the DNA TGCGCCAGCAGCTTGACAGGGGATTCCCCCTACGAGCAGTACTTC. Its protein is CASSLTGDSPYEQYF. Full variable domain (missing parts from reference TRBV5-1 and TRBJ2-7): KAGVTQTPRYLIKTRGQQVTLSCSPISGHRSVSWYQQTPGQGLQFLFEYFSETQRNKGNFPGRFSGRQFSNSRSEMNVSTLELGDSALYLCASSLTGDSPYEQYFGPGTRLTVT.

The chain employs TRBV12-3 or TRBV12-4 and TRBJ2-7; no definite D call. Trimming left V 3 bases short and J 4 bases short, with 7 bases between. The CDR3 extends over 12 amino acids. Written as DNA, the CDR3 is TGTGCCAGCAGTTTGGCCGATTACGAGCAGTACTTC. Its translation is CASSLADYEQYF.

A remark on this clone: This specimen includes other DNA sequences encoding the same CDR3. V and J are TRBV7-9 and TRBJ1-5; D may be TRBD1 (5 bases). The germline V and J ends were trimmed by 5 bases and 4 bases, with 15 bases remaining between them. CDR1 is SEHNR and CDR2 is FQNEAQ in the germline V gene (reference sequence). This CDR3 region has 15 residues. The CDR3 DNA follows: TGTGCCAGCAGCCTCGGGGGGGATAGTAATCAGCCCCAGCATTTT. Its protein product is CASSLGGDSNQPQHF.

This sequence joins TRBV7-6 and TRBJ1-2; TRBD1 matches 8 bases. The CDR3 is made up of 13 amino acids. Per the germline V gene, CDR1 is SGHVS and CDR2 is FNYEAQ. Germline trimming cut 5 bases from V and 6 bases from J; bases unmatched to any gene: 5. In nucleotides, the CDR3 is TGTGCCAGCAGCCCGCTGGGACAGGATGGCTACACCTTC. Its protein is CASSPLGQDGYTF.

The chain is built from TRBV18 and TRBJ1-6; 7 nucleotides agree with TRBD1. The germline gives CDR1 KGHSH, CDR2 LQKENI. CDR3 length: 16 residues. V was clipped by 5 bases and J by 0 bases; unmatched bases: 4. This chain's CDR3 is CASSGGGSSYNSPLHF. The CDR3 DNA reads TGTGCCAGCTCAGGAGGGGGCAGCTCCTATAATTCACCCCTCCACTTT.

The chain joins TRBV6-2 or TRBV6-3 to TRBJ2-7, with D perhaps matching TRBD2 (6 bases). Trimming took off 2 bases at V and 0 bases at J, with 17 bases between the two ends. The CDR3 has 17 amino acids. Germline CDR1 and CDR2: MNHEY and SVGEGT. The chain's CDR3 is CASSYPLIGSFSYEQYF. As DNA, the CDR3 is TGTGCCAGCAGTTACCCCCTAATCGGGAGTTTCTCCTACGAGCAGTACTTC.

This clone was counted between two and nine times. The chain links TRBV23-1 to TRBJ1-3; D possibly corresponds to TRBD1 (5 bases). TRBV23-1 is assigned to the ORF class and has an uncertain function. Trimming left V 4 bases short and J 0 bases short, with 19 bases between. The CDR3 sequence is 18 residues long. The CDR3 bases are TGCGCCAGCAGTCGCTACGGACCCAGGGTGAGCTCTGGAAACACCATATATTTT. Its protein product is CASSRYGPRVSSGNTIYF.

This sequence joins TRBV4-3 and TRBJ1-2; D is unclear. Trimming left V 0 bases short and J 10 bases short, with 15 bases between. The CDR3 spans 14 residues. Germline lookup yields CDR1 LGHNA and CDR2 YSLEER. The CDR3 spells CASSQETSRENYTF. The CDR3 coding sequence is TGCGCCAGCAGCCAAGAAACTTCGCGAGAGAACTACACCTTC.

This rearrangement joins TRBV3-1 (or the pseudogene TRBV3-2) to TRBJ2-3; 9 nucleotides align to TRBD2. This CDR3 is 16 amino acids long. J was trimmed by 6 bases and V by 1 base; bases with no gene match: 8. In germline, CDR1 is LGHDT, CDR2 YNNKEL (reference sequence). DNA of the CDR3: TGTGCCAGCAGCCAAGGAGTAGCGGGGGCGCGGGATACGCAGTATTTT. Amino acids: CASSQGVAGARDTQYF.